The entry below describes one TCR beta chain. This sample was taken from a study of cytomegalovirus exposure and HLA in healthy donors. Generated by immunoSEQ multiplex PCR, the TCRdb table keeps only in-frame clones and is missing some. Of 330,000 or so clones listed, roughly 90% were seen once; the top ten hold under 0.85%. The CDR3 extends over 16 amino acids. J was trimmed by 4 bases and V by 3 bases; bases with no gene match: 11. Germline V gene lookup returns CDR1 KGHSH and CDR2 LQKENI. The clonotype originates from a woman between 18 and 30 years old in good health and CMV-seronegative. Sequenced input: PBMCs. V and J are TRBV18 and TRBJ2-7; 8 bases match TRBD2. The DNA of the CDR3 is TGTGCCAGCTCACCCCAAGGAGCGGGAGTTGGGTACGAGCAGTACTTC. The encoded protein is CASSPQGAGVGYEQYF.